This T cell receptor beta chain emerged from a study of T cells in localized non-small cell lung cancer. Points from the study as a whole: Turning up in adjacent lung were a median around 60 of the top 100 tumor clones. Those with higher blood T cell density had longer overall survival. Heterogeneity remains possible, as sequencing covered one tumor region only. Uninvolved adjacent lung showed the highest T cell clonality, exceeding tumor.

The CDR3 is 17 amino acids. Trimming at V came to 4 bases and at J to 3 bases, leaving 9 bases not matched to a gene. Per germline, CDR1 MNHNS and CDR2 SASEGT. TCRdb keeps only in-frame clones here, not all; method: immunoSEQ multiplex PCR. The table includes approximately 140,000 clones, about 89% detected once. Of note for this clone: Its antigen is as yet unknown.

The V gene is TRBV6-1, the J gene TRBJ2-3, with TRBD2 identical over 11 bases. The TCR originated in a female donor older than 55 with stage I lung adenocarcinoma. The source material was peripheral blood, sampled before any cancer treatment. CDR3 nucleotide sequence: TGTGCCAGCAGTGCACTCACGACTAGCGGGAAAACAGATACGCAGTATTTT. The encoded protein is CASSALTTSGKTDTQYF.